This T cell receptor beta chain was recorded in a study of T-cell memory formation after mild COVID-19. About the study: For the most part, TCR clusters were specific to one donor.

TCRdb fed the 5' RACE reads into MiXCR, producing one record per CDR3 protein. The sample records under 650,000 distinct CDR3 sequences, under 20% being singletons. The CDR3 totals 11 residues. The V and J ends lost 1 base and 5 bases respectively, with 6 bases between them. Germline V CDR1 and CDR2: DFQATT, SNEGSKA (reference sequence). V gene TRBV20-1 combines with J gene TRBJ2-7; D uncertain. The sample consisted of PBMCs or a T cell subset sorted from them (not recorded which). This clonotype was sampled from an adult woman who had mild COVID-19 (a few samples of this study predate the infection). Cell type and time point are not known. CDR3 bases: TGCAGTGCTAGAGTCCTTAACGAGCAGTACTTC. This translates into CSARVLNEQYF.